Here is one T cell receptor beta chain with its context. What it binds is not known. This record belongs to a study of PD-L1 blockade in urothelial cancer. General observations from the study: Where pretreatment blood TCR clonality fell below the median, better survival was predicted. Tumor-associated TCR clones expanded more in blood at 3 weeks in patients with durable benefit.

There are 14 residues in the CDR3. Germline values: CDR1 MNHNS, CDR2 SASEGT. V was pared by 10 bases and J by 6 bases, with 4 bases of the junction left unmatched. Profiled with immunoSEQ multiplex PCR; TCRdb holds only in-frame clones, not every one. Of about 51,000 clones detected, approximately 90% appear once; the ten largest clones hold roughly 2.5%. Time point here: peripheral blood 6 weeks after treatment start. The chain combines TRBV6-1 with TRBJ2-3; TRBD2 agrees at 16 bases. The source of this sequence is a man aged 60 to 75 with urothelial cancer. The specimen comprised PBMCs, sampled around atezolizumab (anti-PD-L1) treatment. The CDR3 sequence is CAIPGLAGGDTQYF. The CDR3 nucleotides read TGTGCCATACCGGGACTAGCGGGGGGGGATACGCAGTATTTT.